The rows below give T cell receptor beta chains drawn from one sample of a study of cytomegalovirus exposure and HLA in healthy donors. Using immunoSEQ multiplex PCR, the repertoire was profiled, and TCRdb retains in-frame clones only, with some absent. This table holds about 190,000 clones, 85% found once. The sequenced sample was PBMCs. These receptors came from a boy younger than 10 in good health and CMV-seronegative. Each CDR3 is given with its conserved first and last residue. A D gene is named only where the DNA matches it firmly. Expanded clones get a size class; other rows say once, few or many, or leave the size out.

abundance,j_gene,d_gene,v_gene,CDR3aa,CDR3nt
few,TRBJ1-2,TRBD1,TRBV10-3,CAISEGAGGYTF,TGTGCCATCAGCGAGGGGGCGGGAGGCTACACCTTC
.,TRBJ1-4,TRBD1,TRBV5-6,CASIRQGYRANEKLFF,TGTGCCAGCATCCGACAGGGTTACCGGGCTAATGAAAAACTGTTTTTT
few,TRBJ2-1,TRBD2,TRBV10-1,CASSTGTRINEQFF,TGCGCCAGCAGTACCGGGACTAGAATCAATGAGCAGTTCTTC
.,TRBJ2-1,TRBD2,TRBV9,CASSVGGTSGYNEQFF,TGTGCCAGCAGCGTAGGAGGGACTAGCGGTTACAATGAGCAGTTCTTC
.,TRBJ2-7,TRBD2,TRBV2,CASGTTSYEQYF,TGTGCCAGCGGGACTACGTCCTACGAGCAGTACTTC
.,TRBJ1-1,.,TRBV6-1,CASSEASLGDTEAFF,TGTGCCAGCAGTGAAGCTTCCTTGGGAGACACTGAAGCTTTCTTT
once,TRBJ1-1,.,TRBV4-2,CASSEQGGDTEAFF,TGTGCCAGCAGCGAACAGGGAGGGGACACTGAAGCTTTCTTT
.,TRBJ1-6,TRBD1,TRBV5-4,CASSLGPQGAYNSPLHF,TGTGCCAGCAGCTTGGGCCCACAGGGGGCCTATAATTCACCCCTCCACTTT
.,TRBJ1-5,.,TRBV6-6,CASSRLNGASNQPQHF,TGTGCCAGCAGTCGGCTGAATGGGGCAAGCAATCAGCCCCAGCATTTT
.,TRBJ1-1,TRBD1,TRBV7-8,CASSLSTGVNEAFF,TGTGCCAGCAGCCTATCGACAGGGGTGAATGAAGCTTTCTTT
.,TRBJ1-5,.,TRBV6-5,CASRAQGYGNQPQHF,TGTGCCAGCAGGGCGCAGGGATACGGCAATCAGCCCCAGCATTTT
.,TRBJ2-5,TRBD2,TRBV7-2,CASSPAGSGGLLRQETQYF,TGTGCCAGCAGCCCCGCGGGGAGCGGGGGGCTCCTACGCCAAGAGACCCAGTACTTC
.,TRBJ1-1,.,TRBV5-6,CASSLAGSGTEAFF,TGTGCCAGCAGCTTGGCAGGGTCAGGCACTGAAGCTTTCTTT
.,TRBJ2-1,TRBD2,TRBV29-1,CSVEMPSGRRINEQFF,TGCAGCGTTGAAATGCCTAGCGGGAGGAGGATAAATGAGCAGTTCTTC